The 30 T cell receptor beta chains below all came from one sample that was sequenced in a study of blood T cells in healthy people across ages. Together with a sample-barcoded 5' primer, a J-beta primer mix was included in a second PCR lasting about 7 to 12 cycles. TCRdb ran MiXCR on the 5' RACE reads and lists one entry per CDR3 protein. Of fewer than 2,000,000 distinct CDR3 sequences in the sample, roughly 32% were seen once. Sequenced material: blood. The receptors were sampled from a woman aged 30 to 39 in good health.

The V gene is TRBV7-2, the J gene TRBJ2-7; either TRBD1 or TRBD2 may supply D (5 bases each). The V and J ends lost 4 bases and 6 bases respectively, with 10 bases between them. The CDR3 loop spans 12 amino acids. Germline V gives CDR1 SGHTA, CDR2 FQGNSA. This chain's CDR3 is CASSSVGTEQYF. CDR3 nucleotides: TGTGCCAGCAGCTCCGTGGGGACCGAGCAGTACTTC.

This clonotype turned up a few times. The chain combines TRBV24-1 with TRBJ2-7, with D unresolved. Trimming left V 9 bases short and J 0 bases short, with 14 bases between. The CDR3 length is 14 residues. The germline CDR1 and CDR2 sequences are KGHDR and SFDVKD. CDR3 in DNA: TGTGCCACCTCTCCGACGGATAGCTCCTACGAGCAGTACTTC. It encodes CATSPTDSSYEQYF.

This clonotype was found a few times. This chain joins TRBV7-8 and TRBJ1-6; 7 bases align to TRBD1. J was trimmed by 7 bases and V by 0 bases; bases with no gene match: 3. The CDR3 runs to 15 residues. CDR1 is SGHVS and CDR2 is FQNEAQ in the germline V gene. The CDR3 bases are TGTGCCAGCAGCTTAGCGGGACAGTCCAATTCACCCCTCCACTTT. Translation: CASSLAGQSNSPLHF.

The chain links TRBV20-1 to TRBJ2-5; TRBD2 aligns across 11 bases. CDR1 is DFQATT and CDR2 is SNEGSKA in the germline V gene (reference sequence). V trimming: 2 bases; J trimming: 9 bases; junction bases outside the gene matches: 8. The CDR3 runs to 14 residues. DNA for the CDR3: TGCAGTGCTAGACTAGCGGGGGGCCTTGGGGCCCAGTACTTC. It codes for CSARLAGGLGAQYF.

V is TRBV7-3 and J is TRBJ2-7; tentative D call: TRBD1 (6 bases). Judging by the DNA end, TRBJ2-5 fits better; the J call may be wrong. The germline CDR1 and CDR2 sequences are SGHTA and FQGTGA. This CDR3 is 15 amino acids long. CDR3 sequence (DNA): TGTGCCAGCAGCTTATCAGGGGCGGTTCGGGAGACCCAGTACTTC. It codes for CASSLSGAVRETQYF.

The chain employs TRBV27 and TRBJ1-6; tentatively, D is TRBD1 (5 bases). The CDR3 consists of 13 residues. Germline V CDR1 and CDR2: MNHEY, SMNVEV (reference sequence). Trimming removed 11 bases from V and 9 bases from J, with 17 bases in between. CDR3 nucleotides: TGTGCCGGCAAGAGGGGTCCGGTTTCACCCCTCCACTTT. It is translated as CAGKRGPVSPLHF.

V and J are TRBV27 and TRBJ1-1; 8 bases match TRBD1. Germline loops: CDR1 MNHEY, CDR2 SMNVEV (reference sequence). Losses at the gene ends were 4 bases for V and 0 bases for J; bases not matched to a gene: 1. The length of the CDR3 is 14 residues. The CDR3 loop reads CASSSDRVNTEAFF. The CDR3 DNA reads TGTGCCAGCAGTTCGGACAGGGTGAACACTGAAGCTTTCTTT.

The rearrangement links TRBV14 to TRBJ2-7, with D maybe TRBD2 (5 bases). V was shortened by 0 bases and J by 3 bases, with 12 bases between the two germline ends. This CDR3 is 15 amino acids long. Germline V gives CDR1 SGHDN, CDR2 FVKESK. Here the CDR3 DNA reads TGTGCCAGCAGCCAAGAGGGCGAGGGAATCTACGAGCAGTACTTC. As protein: CASSQEGEGIYEQYF.

In regard to this clonotype: The junction departs from the called germline gene at one end, perhaps through a read error. The chain combines TRBV20-1 with TRBJ2-7; TRBD2 aligns across 10 bases. The CDR3 totals 14 residues. Germline V gene data show CDR1 as DFQATT and CDR2 as SNEGSKA (reference sequence). CDR3 nucleotides: TGCAGTGCTAGAGGGCTAGCGGGAGACTACGAGCGGTACTTC. Translation: CSARGLAGDYERYF.

In this sample, this clonotype turned up a few times. The CDR3 DNA follows: TGTGCCAGCAGTTACGCAAGTAGCGGGCTTTCCTACGAGCAGTACTTC. Translation gives CASSYASSGLSYEQYF. The chain combines TRBV6-6 with TRBJ2-7; TRBD2 aligns across 7 bases. Germline CDR1 is MNHNY and CDR2 is SVGAGI (reference sequence). V was clipped by 2 bases and J by 1 base; unmatched bases: 8. The CDR3 extends over 16 amino acids.

This chain connects TRBV5-1 to TRBJ2-7; TRBD1 matches 9 bases. CDR3 length: 15 residues. The V gene's germline CDR1 is SGHRS and CDR2 YFSETQ. Unmatched junction bases numbered 6, after V lost 2 bases and J lost 3 bases. CDR3 DNA sequence: TGCGCCAGCAGCTTCGGGGACAGGGATGTCTACGAGCAGTACTTC. It encodes CASSFGDRDVYEQYF.

The table lists this clonotype with a few counts. The genes are TRBV15 and TRBJ2-1; 9 nucleotides match TRBD2. This CDR3 region has 14 residues. The germline V gene encodes CDR1 LNHNV and CDR2 YYDKDF (reference sequence). V shed 6 bases and J 6 bases; nucleotides not matched to a gene: 6. DNA for the CDR3: TGTGCCACCAGTGTCGATAGCGGGGGCAATGAGCAGTTCTTC. It is translated as CATSVDSGGNEQFF.

J is TRBJ1-5 and V is TRBV20-1; TRBD1 is a possible D gene (6 bases). V lost 3 bases, J lost 7 bases, and 16 bases lay in between. Germline loops: CDR1 DFQATT, CDR2 SNEGSKA (reference sequence). The CDR3 runs to 14 residues. CDR3 protein: CSARRSKQGQPQHF. The CDR3 DNA sequence: TGCAGTGCTAGGCGGTCAAAGCAGGGGCAGCCCCAGCATTTT.

The chain joins TRBV27 to TRBJ2-5; D is undetermined. Gene TRBJ2-7 matches the end of the DNA better, so the J call may be wrong. CDR1 MNHEY and CDR2 SMNVEV come from the germline V gene (reference sequence). The CDR3 loop spans 17 amino acids. As DNA, the CDR3 is TGTGCCAGCAGTTCCCGCAGCTTAGGCGGCCTGGTCCACGAGCAGTACTTC. It specifies CASSSRSLGGLVHEQYF.

This clonotype appeared once. The V and J genes are TRBV5-6 and TRBJ1-2; 7 bases fit TRBD1. Per germline, CDR1 SGHDT and CDR2 YYEEEE. The CDR3 loop spans 17 amino acids. V was clipped by 1 base and J by 0 bases; unmatched bases: 9. The CDR3 DNA follows: TGTGCCAGCAGCTTGAGGAGGCAGGGGGAAGCTAACTATGGCTACACCTTC. Protein sequence: CASSLRRQGEANYGYTF.

Only one count was recorded for this clonotype. This chain uses TRBV11-1 with TRBJ2-7; TRBD1 agrees at 8 bases. Trimming removed 5 bases from V and 6 bases from J; junction bases left unmatched: 9. There are 14 residues in the CDR3. From germline, CDR1 is SGHAT and CDR2 FQDESV (reference sequence). The CDR3 region is CASSPRTGKGEQYF. The CDR3 coding sequence is TGTGCCAGCAGCCCCCGGACAGGGAAGGGCGAGCAGTACTTC.

The table lists this clonotype with a few counts. The V and J genes are TRBV3-1 and TRBJ2-1; 11 nucleotides line up with TRBD2. CDR1 is LGHDT and CDR2 is YNNKEL in the germline V gene (reference sequence). V trimming: 1 base; J trimming: 8 bases; junction bases outside the gene matches: 4. The CDR3 is 15 amino acids. The CDR3 region is CASSQGLAGYDEQFF. DNA of the CDR3: TGTGCCAGCAGCCAAGGACTAGCGGGATATGATGAGCAGTTCTTC.

Only a few counts were recorded for this clonotype. The rearrangement joins TRBV27 to TRBJ1-2; no clear D. There are 12 residues in the CDR3. The germline V gene has CDR1 MNHEY and CDR2 SMNVEV (reference sequence). Trimming left V 4 bases short and J 8 bases short, with 11 bases between. The CDR3 sequence is CASSSLSGGYTF. The CDR3 DNA sequence: TGTGCCAGCAGTTCGCTCTCGGGCGGCTACACCTTC.

This clonotype was observed a few times. The V and J genes are TRBV6-2 or TRBV6-3 and TRBJ2-4; D could derive from TRBD1 or TRBD2 (6 bases each). Gene TRBJ2-7 matches the end of the DNA better, so the J call may be wrong. The germline V gene has CDR1 MNHEY and CDR2 SVGEGT. This CDR3 comprises 15 residues. The CDR3, as DNA: TGTGCCAGCAGTTACTCAACAGGGACTGGAGGCGAGCAGTACTTC. It yields the protein CASSYSTGTGGEQYF.

The table lists this clonotype with a few counts. The chain links TRBV6-1 to TRBJ1-1, with TRBD1 matching over 7 bases. Germline V gene data show CDR1 as MNHNS and CDR2 as SASEGT. V was pared by 2 bases and J by 5 bases, with 5 bases of the junction left unmatched. This CDR3 is 14 amino acids long. CDR3 in DNA: TGTGCCAGCAGTGAAACCACAGGGGCGACTGAAGCTTTCTTT. It codes for CASSETTGATEAFF.

The V gene is TRBV6-1, the J gene TRBJ2-1, with unresolved D. V gave up 7 bases and J gave up 3 bases, with 13 bases separating them. The CDR3 runs 14 residues. CDR1 is MNHNS and CDR2 is SASEGT in the germline V gene. As DNA, the CDR3 is TGTGCCAGCACCACCCAGTTGTTCTACAATGAGCAGTTCTTC. Amino acid sequence: CASTTQLFYNEQFF.

The sample holds many counts of this clonotype. The V gene is TRBV12-3 or TRBV12-4, the J gene TRBJ2-7; 8 bases are shared with TRBD1. The J segment lost 2 bases and the V segment lost 6 bases, leaving 12 bases of the junction unmatched. This CDR3 region has 16 residues. Written as DNA, the CDR3 is TGTGCCAGCAGCGATCCCGGACAGGGTCGGACCTACGAGCAGTACTTC. Residues: CASSDPGQGRTYEQYF.

The gene calls are TRBV4-1 and TRBJ2-1; D call uncertain. Germline loops: CDR1 MGHRA, CDR2 YSYEKL. V lost 0 bases, J lost 9 bases, and 12 bases lay in between. This CDR3 spans 14 amino acids. CDR3 sequence: CASSQDRSSGEQFF. In DNA form, the CDR3 reads TGCGCCAGCAGCCAAGATCGGAGCAGTGGTGAGCAGTTCTTC.

This sequence joins TRBV20-1 and TRBJ2-7; D is unresolved. Germline lookup yields CDR1 DFQATT and CDR2 SNEGSKA (reference sequence). This CDR3 is 13 amino acids long. V gave up 1 base and J gave up 3 bases, with 10 bases separating them. The CDR3 is CSARALDGYEQYF. DNA for the CDR3: TGCAGTGCTAGAGCCTTGGACGGCTACGAGCAGTACTTC.

This clonotype was counted between two and nine times. The V gene is TRBV5-1, the J gene TRBJ2-2, with TRBD1 as a possible D gene (7 bases). The germline V gene has CDR1 SGHRS and CDR2 YFSETQ. Trimming pared 4 bases from V and 1 base from J, leaving 14 bases between. The CDR3 consists of 16 residues. In nucleotides, the CDR3 is TGCGCCAGCAGCCAGGGGGGACCGAAGAACACCGGGGAGCTGTTTTTT. It yields the protein CASSQGGPKNTGELFF.

The V and J genes are TRBV15 and TRBJ1-2; D is undetermined. The germline gives CDR1 LNHNV, CDR2 YYDKDF (reference sequence). The CDR3 runs to 14 residues. With 1 base removed from V and 4 bases from J, the gap between germline ends came to 10 bases. The CDR3 sequence: CATSRVDAGYGYTF. As DNA, the CDR3 is TGTGCCACCAGCAGAGTGGACGCAGGCTATGGCTACACCTTC.

This clonotype was seen a few times. This rearrangement joins TRBV30 to TRBJ1-5; 10 nucleotides match TRBD1. The CDR3 is made up of 17 amino acids. After removal of 0 bases from V and 4 bases from J, the junction contained 9 bases not matched to a gene. Germline V gene lookup returns CDR1 GTSNPN and CDR2 SVGIG (reference sequence). The DNA of the CDR3 is TGTGCCTGGAGTGTAGAATTCGGGGACAGGGGTAATCAGCCCCAGCATTTT. Protein sequence: CAWSVEFGDRGNQPQHF.

This clonotype was observed a few times. The chain uses TRBV18 and TRBJ1-2; D not resolved. Looked up from germline, CDR1 is KGHSH and CDR2 is LQKENI. There are 11 residues in the CDR3. Trimming shortened V by 4 bases and J by 8 bases, and 8 bases separated the two germline ends. The CDR3 here is CASSLTKGYTF. CDR3 coding DNA: TGTGCCAGCTCACTTACTAAGGGCTACACCTTC.

As DNA, the CDR3 is TGTGCCAGCAGTGTCTCGGGGACAGGGCGTGAAAAACTGTTTTTT. Translation: CASSVSGTGREKLFF. The chain has TRBV2 and TRBJ1-4; TRBD1 aligns across 9 bases. Per the germline V gene, CDR1 is SNHLY and CDR2 is FYNNEI. Trimming removed 4 bases from V and 7 bases from J; junction bases left unmatched: 7. The CDR3 spans 15 residues.

This clonotype was observed a handful of times. The J gene is TRBJ2-7, the V gene TRBV20-1; 9 bases line up with TRBD2. Germline V gives CDR1 DFQATT, CDR2 SNEGSKA (reference sequence). The CDR3 sequence is 15 residues long. The V and J ends lost 5 bases and 7 bases, in that order; junction bases with no gene match: 15. The CDR3 loop reads CSADPIVLAGVEQYF. The DNA of the CDR3 is TGCAGTGCTGACCCGATAGTACTAGCGGGTGTGGAGCAGTACTTC.